The 26 T cell receptor beta chains in this list originate from one sample, sequenced in a study of T-cell reconstitution after alpha-beta-depleted transplantation in children. Unique molecular identifiers featured in how the TCRbeta library was prepared. TCRdb reanalysed the PCR reads using MiXCR and keeps one entry per CDR3 protein. In the table there are 450,000 to 600,000 distinct CDR3 sequences, 10% to 13% of which are singletons. Here the sequenced sample was PBMCs, taken before TCRalphabeta/CD19-depleted stem cell transplant. These receptor sequences come from a child aged 2 to 15 with inherited bone marrow failure, due to receive a stem cell transplant.

This clonotype was counted at least ten times. The chain links TRBV6-2 or TRBV6-3 to TRBJ2-1; D unclear. Trimming cost V 4 bases and J 3 bases, with 13 bases left between them. The CDR3 is 15 residues long. The germline V gene has CDR1 MNHEY and CDR2 SVGEGT. Here the CDR3 reads CASSSGLTIYNEQFF. CDR3 coding DNA: TGTGCCAGCAGTTCTGGTCTAACGATCTACAATGAGCAGTTCTTC.

This clonotype was seen ten or more times. V gene TRBV5-5 combines with J gene TRBJ1-1; D gene ambiguous. This CDR3 region has 14 residues. Germline CDR1 is SGHKS and CDR2 is YYEKEE (reference sequence). The V and J ends lost 1 base and 4 bases respectively, with 11 bases between them. CDR3 coding DNA: TGTGCCAGCAGCTTGAACGCTTTACCCACTGAAGCTTTCTTT. The encoded protein is CASSLNALPTEAFF.

The V and J genes are TRBV6-2 or TRBV6-3 and TRBJ2-7; 11 nucleotides match TRBD2. The CDR3 extends over 21 amino acids. Germline lookup yields CDR1 MNHEY and CDR2 SVGEGT. The ends lost 1 base at V and 3 bases at J; junction bases unmatched: 20. As DNA, the CDR3 is TGTGCCAGCAGTTACTTTCTCCGACTAGCGGGACGAACCCGGCCCCTCTACGAGCAGTACTTC. Translating gives CASSYFLRLAGRTRPLYEQYF.

This clonotype has only a few counts. V usage is TRBV20-1 and J usage is TRBJ2-1; the D gene is possibly TRBD1 (6 bases). The length of the CDR3 is 13 residues. Germline V lookup: CDR1 DFQATT, CDR2 SNEGSKA (reference sequence). V was trimmed by 0 bases and J by 8 bases, leaving 11 bases between them. The CDR3 DNA is TGCAGTGCTAGAGATTCAGGGGTCGATGAGCAGTTCTTC. This encodes CSARDSGVDEQFF.

This clonotype was recorded many times. The rearrangement links TRBV20-1 to TRBJ1-2, with 7 bases that match TRBD1. Germline values: CDR1 DFQATT, CDR2 SNEGSKA (reference sequence). The CDR3 runs 15 residues. Trimming cost V 7 bases and J 7 bases; bases outside gene matches: 18. CDR3 bases: TGCAGTGTTTTAGCCTTGACAGGGAATACGGCTGGCTACACCTTC. The encoded protein is CSVLALTGNTAGYTF.

This clonotype has a count of ten or more. V is TRBV5-1 and J is TRBJ1-1, with TRBD1 identical over 7 bases. This CDR3 spans 14 amino acids. CDR1 and CDR2 (germline): SGHRS, YFSETQ. Germline trimming cut 5 bases from V and 4 bases from J; bases unmatched to any gene: 8. Written as DNA, the CDR3 is TGCGCCAGCAGTTGGGACAGAACCTCCACTGAAGCTTTCTTT. Its protein product is CASSWDRTSTEAFF.

The genes are TRBV19 and TRBJ1-5; D is unclear. There are 13 residues in the CDR3. CDR1 is LNHDA, CDR2 SQIVND, per germline (reference sequence). V dropped 3 bases and J dropped 5 bases, with 8 bases sitting between them. The CDR3 DNA reads TGTGCCAGTAGTATGAACTGGTATCAGCCCCAGCATTTT. Translated, it gives CASSMNWYQPQHF.

There are a few counts of this clonotype. The chain has TRBV7-2 and TRBJ1-3; possibly TRBD1 for D (5 bases). Germline V CDR1 and CDR2: SGHTA, FQGNSA. The CDR3 spans 16 residues. Trimming shortened V by 5 bases and J by 0 bases, and 14 bases separated the two germline ends. CDR3 nucleotides: TGTGCCAGCAGCCCAATCGACAGCCTCTCTGGAAACACCATATATTTT. Residues: CASSPIDSLSGNTIYF.

This clonotype was recorded at least ten times. The chain employs TRBV7-2 and TRBJ2-7, with TRBD1 identical over 8 bases. V lost 1 base, J lost 4 bases, and 3 bases stayed unmatched. CDR3 length equals 14 residues. The germline CDR1 and CDR2 sequences are SGHTA and FQGNSA. The CDR3 reads CASSLDQGAYEQYF. In DNA, the CDR3 is TGTGCCAGCAGCTTAGACCAGGGGGCGTACGAGCAGTACTTC.

This clonotype was counted many times. The rearrangement joins TRBV2 to TRBJ1-5; tentative D call: TRBD1 (5 bases). CDR1 and CDR2 (germline): SNHLY, FYNNEI. CDR3 length: 17 residues. V lost 6 bases to trimming and J lost 0 bases, with 18 bases between them. The CDR3 reads CASRSALGRYSNQPQHF. CDR3 nucleotides: TGTGCCAGCAGATCCGCCCTGGGACGTTATAGCAATCAGCCCCAGCATTTT.

A few counts support this clonotype. The chain joins TRBV11-2 to TRBJ1-2; maybe TRBD1 (5 bases). Deletions cut 1 base from V and 6 bases from J, with 15 bases between. Germline CDR1 SGHAT, CDR2 FQNNGV. The CDR3 has 15 amino acids. The CDR3 reads CASSLVTAPVNGYTF. Written as DNA, the CDR3 is TGTGCCAGCAGCTTAGTGACAGCCCCCGTCAATGGCTACACCTTC.

This clonotype was picked up many times. The chain recombines TRBV6-5 with TRBJ2-7; D not certain. Per germline, CDR1 MNHEY and CDR2 SVGAGI. CDR3 length equals 14 residues. V lost 0 bases, J lost 5 bases, and 11 bases lay in between. This CDR3 is CASSYSSKVDEQYF. In DNA, the CDR3 is TGTGCCAGCAGTTACTCGAGTAAGGTTGACGAGCAGTACTTC.

This clonotype was seen at least ten times. The chain uses TRBV7-7 and TRBJ2-7; D is tentatively TRBD1 or TRBD2 (5 bases each). The length of the CDR3 is 16 residues. Germline CDR1 SSHAT, CDR2 FNYEAQ (reference sequence). Trimming cost V 1 base and J 3 bases, with 16 bases left between them. CDR3 region: CASSLETEARDYEQYF. In DNA, the CDR3 is TGTGCCAGCAGCTTAGAGACAGAAGCCCGGGACTACGAGCAGTACTTC.

With respect to this clonotype: Possible read error: a much larger clone is one base away. The chain couples TRBV4-1 to TRBJ2-7; 8 bases agree with TRBD1. This CDR3 spans 14 amino acids. Germline values: CDR1 MGHRA, CDR2 YSYEKL. For the CDR3, the DNA is TGCGCCAGCAGCCTCGGACAGGGCTACTACGACCAGTACTTC. Amino acid sequence: CASSLGQGYYDQYF.

This clonotype was found many times. At one end, the junction sequence differs from germline, possibly due to a read error. The J gene is TRBJ2-7, the V gene TRBV5-1, with 7 bases that match TRBD1. CDR1 and CDR2 from the germline V gene are SGHRS and YFSETQ. This CDR3 has 14 residues. CDR3 sequence reads: CASRLDRTSYEQYF. The DNA for the CDR3 is TGCGCCAGCAGATTGGACAGGACCTCCTACGAGCAGTACTTC.

This clonotype was picked up many times. The genes are TRBV5-1 and TRBJ1-5; perhaps TRBD1 as D (6 bases). The V and J ends lost 0 bases and 3 bases respectively, with 10 bases between them. The germline V gene encodes CDR1 SGHRS and CDR2 YFSETQ. This CDR3 spans 15 amino acids. The CDR3 DNA is TGCGCCAGCAGCTTGGAAGGGGGGATCAATCAGCCCCAGCATTTT. Amino acids: CASSLEGGINQPQHF.

A word on this clonotype: A much larger clone lies a single base off, so this may be a read error. The V gene is TRBV4-1, the J gene TRBJ2-3; D gene ambiguous. The CDR3 runs 18 residues. Trimming removed 1 base at V and 7 bases at J, with 24 bases between. Looked up from germline, CDR1 is MGHRA and CDR2 is YSYEKL. CDR3 coding DNA: TGCGCCAGCAGCCAAGGCCTAAAGGACCGCCGACAAATATATACGCAGTATTTT. It is translated as CASSQGLKDRRQIYTQYF.

There are many counts of this clonotype. The V gene is TRBV27, the J gene TRBJ2-7; TRBD1 matches 11 bases. From germline, CDR1 is MNHEY and CDR2 SMNVEV (reference sequence). The CDR3 spans 15 residues. J was trimmed by 3 bases and V by 3 bases; bases with no gene match: 4. The CDR3 nucleotides are TGTGCCAGCAGTTTCGCCGGGACAGGGGGCTACGAGCAGTACTTC. Protein sequence: CASSFAGTGGYEQYF.

This clonotype was counted at least ten times. The chain employs TRBV6-1 and TRBJ1-1; the match to TRBD1 covers 9 bases. Trimming took 1 base from V and 11 from J; bases not matched to a gene: 8. Germline V gene data show CDR1 as MNHNS and CDR2 as SASEGT. The CDR3 is made up of 14 amino acids. CDR3 protein: CASSEVGGQGKAFF. DNA for the CDR3: TGTGCCAGCAGTGAAGTGGGGGGACAGGGTAAGGCTTTCTTT.

The rearrangement uses TRBV5-1 and TRBJ2-7, with TRBD2 identical over 10 bases. J lost 3 bases, V lost 4 bases, and 4 bases had no gene match. The CDR3 is made up of 14 amino acids. Germline values: CDR1 SGHRS, CDR2 YFSETQ. The CDR3 region is CASSAGLANYEQYF. CDR3 in DNA: TGCGCCAGCAGCGCGGGACTAGCGAACTACGAGCAGTACTTC.

The sample holds a few counts of this clonotype. This sequence joins TRBV18 and TRBJ2-7, with 8 bases fitting TRBD1. The CDR3 sequence is 13 residues long. Germline V CDR1 and CDR2: KGHSH, LQKENI. V lost 3 bases and J lost 5; bases outside the gene matches: 3. The CDR3 coding sequence is TGTGCCAGCTCACCGGACAGGGTCCACGAGCAGTACTTC. It is translated as CASSPDRVHEQYF.

This chain uses TRBV4-1 with TRBJ1-1, with TRBD1 identical over 7 bases. CDR3 length equals 15 residues. V shed 1 base and J 1 base; nucleotides not matched to a gene: 3. Germline V gene lookup returns CDR1 MGHRA and CDR2 YSYEKL. Here the CDR3 DNA reads TGCGCCAGCAGCCAAGTGACAGGGCCGAACACTGAAGCTTTCTTT. Its protein product is CASSQVTGPNTEAFF.

Note on this clonotype: Being one base from a much bigger clone, this may be a read error. The chain joins TRBV12-3 or TRBV12-4 to TRBJ2-3; no clear D gene. This CDR3 is built from 14 residues. The germline V and J ends were trimmed by 3 bases and 5 bases, with 12 bases remaining between them. CDR3 in amino acids: CASSLGGARDTQYF. DNA of the CDR3: TGTGCCAGCAGTTTGGGCGGTGCAAGAGATACGCAGTATTTT.

This clonotype was detected only a few times. This sequence joins TRBV9 and TRBJ2-7; perhaps D is TRBD1 or TRBD2 (5 bases each). V was clipped by 3 bases and J by 5 bases, with 21 bases between them. The germline V gene encodes CDR1 SGDLS and CDR2 YYNGEE. The CDR3 is 16 amino acids. The CDR3 DNA reads TGTGCCAGCAGCGAGGGGTTGGGGGAGAATCCCAACGAGCAGTACTTC. As protein: CASSEGLGENPNEQYF.

This chain links TRBV29-1 with TRBJ2-1, with D perhaps matching TRBD1 (6 bases). The germline V gene encodes CDR1 SQVTM and CDR2 ANQGSEA. This CDR3 is 15 amino acids long. The V and J ends lost 0 bases and 5 bases respectively, with 14 bases between them. Written as DNA, the CDR3 is TGCAGCGTTGAAGATCCGAACAGGGCGCACAATGAGCAGTTCTTC. Amino acids: CSVEDPNRAHNEQFF.

This clonotype has ten or more counts. V and J are TRBV3-1 and TRBJ2-7; TRBD2 matches at 9 bases. Germline CDR1 reads LGHDT; CDR2 reads YNNKEL (reference sequence). Trimming took 4 bases from V and 0 from J; bases not matched to a gene: 1. The CDR3 is 14 residues long. Here the CDR3 DNA reads TGTGCCAGCAGCCGACTAGCGGACTCCTACGAGCAGTACTTC. Translated, it gives CASSRLADSYEQYF.